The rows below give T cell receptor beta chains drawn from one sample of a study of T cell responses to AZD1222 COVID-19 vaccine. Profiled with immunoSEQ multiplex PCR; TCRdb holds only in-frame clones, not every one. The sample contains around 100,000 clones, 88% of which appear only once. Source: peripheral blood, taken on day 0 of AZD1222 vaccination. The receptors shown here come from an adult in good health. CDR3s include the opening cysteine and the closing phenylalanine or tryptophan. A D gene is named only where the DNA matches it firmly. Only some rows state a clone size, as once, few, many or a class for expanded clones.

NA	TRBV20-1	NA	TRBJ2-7	TGCAGTGCTAGTCGAGACACCGACTACGAGCAGTACTTC	CSASRDTDYEQYF
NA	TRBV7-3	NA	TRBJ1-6	TGTGCCAGCAGCCGTGACTGGTGGCGATTTTTATCACCCCTCCACTTT	CASSRDWWRFLSPLHF
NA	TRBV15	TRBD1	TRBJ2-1	TGTGCCACCAGCAGAGAAAACTGGGACAGGTCGAACGGAGTGGATGAGCAGTTCTTC	CATSRENWDRSNGVDEQFF
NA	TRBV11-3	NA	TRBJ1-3	TGTGCCAGCAGCCCGGAGGGGCTGGGTGGAAACACCATATATTTT	CASSPEGLGGNTIYF
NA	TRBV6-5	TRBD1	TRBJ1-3	TGTGCCAGTACAGGGGACTCTGGAAACACCATATATTTT	CASTGDSGNTIYF
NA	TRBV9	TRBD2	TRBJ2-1	TGTGCCAGCAGCGTATCTTTCGGGGGGTTTGAGCAGTTCTTC	CASSVSFGGFEQFF
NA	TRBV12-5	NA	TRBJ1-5	TGTGCTAGTGGTTTCGAAGGCAATCAGCCCCAGCATTTT	CASGFEGNQPQHF
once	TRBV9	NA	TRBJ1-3	TGTGCCAGCAGCGCCGCGGGGGGAAACACCATATATTTT	CASSAAGGNTIYF
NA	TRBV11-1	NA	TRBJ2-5	TGTGCCAGCAGCCCTCCAGGGACCCAAGAGACCCAGTACTTC	CASSPPGTQETQYF
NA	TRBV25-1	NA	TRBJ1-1	TGTGCCAGCAGCGCGGGGACCACTGAAGCTTTCTTT	CASSAGTTEAFF
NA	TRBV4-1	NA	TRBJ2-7	TGCGCCAGCAGCCAAGCAAAGGACATTCCCGGCGAGCAGTACTTC	CASSQAKDIPGEQYF
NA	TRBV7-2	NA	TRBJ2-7	TGTGCCAGCAGCTTAGAAGTAGGGGGGGTTGCCGAGCAGTACTTC	CASSLEVGGVAEQYF
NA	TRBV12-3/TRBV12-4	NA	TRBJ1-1	TGTGCCAGCGCGAAGGGTGGGGAAGCTTTCTTT	CASAKGGEAFF
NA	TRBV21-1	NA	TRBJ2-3	TGTGCCAGCAGCAAAGCTCACGCAGACTCAAGGGGAGATACGCAGTATTTT	CASSKAHADSRGDTQYF
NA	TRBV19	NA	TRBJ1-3	TGTGCCAGTAGCAAATCTCCCGGGATCTCTGGAAACACCATATATTTT	CASSKSPGISGNTIYF
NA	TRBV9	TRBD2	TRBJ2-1	TGTGCCAGCAGCCCCCAAGCGATCCTAGCGGCAGCGCGAAATGAGCAGTTCTTC	CASSPQAILAAARNEQFF
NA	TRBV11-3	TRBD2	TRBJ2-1	TGTGCCAGCAGCAACGGACTAGCGGGGATGGAGCAGTTCTTC	CASSNGLAGMEQFF
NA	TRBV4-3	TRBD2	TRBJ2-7	TGCGCCAGCAGCCAAGGTCCTAGCGGGGGCTACGAGCAGTACTTC	CASSQGPSGGYEQYF
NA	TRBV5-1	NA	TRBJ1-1	TGCGCCAGCAGCTTGGACAGTAGGAACACTGAAGCTTTCTTT	CASSLDSRNTEAFF
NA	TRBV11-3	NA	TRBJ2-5	TGTGCCAGCAGCTTAGATGCAGAGACCCAGTACTTC	CASSLDAETQYF
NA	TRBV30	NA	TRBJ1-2	TGTGCCTGGACCTCCCCTCCCCTGCGAGGGGATGATAACTATGGCTACACCTTC	CAWTSPPLRGDDNYGYTF
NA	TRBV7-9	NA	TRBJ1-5	TGTGCCAGCAGCTCGGCGGGGTATCAGCCCCAGCATTTT	CASSSAGYQPQHF
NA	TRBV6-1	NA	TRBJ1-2	TGTGCCAGCAGTGACCGAGAAAACTATGGCTACACCTTC	CASSDRENYGYTF
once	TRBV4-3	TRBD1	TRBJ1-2	TGCGCCAGCAGCCAAGATATCGACAGGGGCAGCTATGGCTACACCTTC	CASSQDIDRGSYGYTF
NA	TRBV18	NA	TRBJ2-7	TGTGCCAGCTCACCAGGGGCGGTTCGCGAGCAGTACTTC	CASSPGAVREQYF
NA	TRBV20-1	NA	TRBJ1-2	TGCAGTGCTAGTGAGGGCTCCGGCGGCTATGGCTACACCTTC	CSASEGSGGYGYTF
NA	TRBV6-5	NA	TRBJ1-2	TGTGCCAGCAGCCTGACAGACTATGGCTACACCTTC	CASSLTDYGYTF
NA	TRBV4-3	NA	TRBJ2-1	TGCGCCAGCAGCCAGTCTAGCGAACCCTCCTACAATGAGCAGTTCTTC	CASSQSSEPSYNEQFF
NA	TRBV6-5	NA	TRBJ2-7	TGTGCCAGCAGCCTCAGGCCGCTCTACGAGCAGTACTTC	CASSLRPLYEQYF
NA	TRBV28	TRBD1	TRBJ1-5	TGTGCCAGCAGCTCTCCCGGGACAGGGAATCAGCCCCAGCATTTT	CASSSPGTGNQPQHF
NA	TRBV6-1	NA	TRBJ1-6	TGTGCCAGCAGTGATACACCTTTTTCGCCCCTCCACTTT	CASSDTPFSPLHF
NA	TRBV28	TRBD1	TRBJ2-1	TGTGCCAGCAGACAGGCCGGGACAGGGGGCCATGAGCAGTTCTTC	CASRQAGTGGHEQFF
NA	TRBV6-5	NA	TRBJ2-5	TGTGCCAGCAGTTACTCGAGTTCCGGGGGAGAGACCCAGTACTTC	CASSYSSSGGETQYF
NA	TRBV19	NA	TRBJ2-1	TGTGCCAGTAGTTGGATGGGCTCCTACAATGAGCAGTTCTTC	CASSWMGSYNEQFF
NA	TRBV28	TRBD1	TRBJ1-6	TGTGCCAGCAGCCACAGCCGCCAGGGGGAATTTAATTCACCCCTCCACTTT	CASSHSRQGEFNSPLHF
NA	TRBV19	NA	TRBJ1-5	TGTGCCAGTAGTATGGGAGGGATCGGTCAGCCCCAGCATTTT	CASSMGGIGQPQHF
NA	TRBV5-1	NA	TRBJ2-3	TGCGCCAGCAGCAGAAGGTCTAGAACAGATACGCAGTATTTT	CASSRRSRTDTQYF
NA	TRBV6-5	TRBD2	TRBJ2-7	TGTGCCAGCAAAGGGACTAGCGGACCCTACGAGCAGTACTTC	CASKGTSGPYEQYF
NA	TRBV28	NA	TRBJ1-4	TGTGCCAGCAGCTATAATAACGAAAAACTGTTTTTT	CASSYNNEKLFF
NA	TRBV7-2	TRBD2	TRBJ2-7	TGTGCCAGCAGCCCTAGCGGTGGCTACGAGCAGTACTTC	CASSPSGGYEQYF
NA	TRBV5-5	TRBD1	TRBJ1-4	TGTGCCAGCAGCTTCGGGGGGACAGGGGGCGAAAAACTGTTTTTT	CASSFGGTGGEKLFF
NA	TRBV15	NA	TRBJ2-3	TGTGCCACCAGCCCCCGAGGGCCTTACACAGATACGCAGTATTTT	CATSPRGPYTDTQYF
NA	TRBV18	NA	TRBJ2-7	TGTGCCAGCTCACCGCGACTAGAGACCTACGAGCAGTACTTC	CASSPRLETYEQYF
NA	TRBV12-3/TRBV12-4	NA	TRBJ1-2	TGTGCCAGCAGTTTAGGACAGTTCTATGGCTACACCTTC	CASSLGQFYGYTF
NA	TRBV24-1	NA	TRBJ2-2	TGTGCCACCAGTGCCGGCGACACCGGGGAGCTGTTTTTT	CATSAGDTGELFF